These 24 T cell receptor beta chains were all obtained from the same sample, sequenced in a study of identical twins. Via MiXCR, TCRdb re-called the 5' RACE reads, giving one row per CDR3 protein. The sample consists of 550,000 to 800,000 distinct CDR3 sequences, just over 7% of them appearing once. The sample was also linked to a second study, of yellow fever vaccine responses in identical twins.

Sequencing was performed on PBMCs. These receptors all come from a woman under 30 in good health.

This clonotype was observed many times. V is TRBV6-1 and J is TRBJ2-6; 8 bases are a match to TRBD1. The V segment lost 6 bases and the J segment 3 bases; nucleotides outside the gene matches: 4. CDR3 length: 15 amino acids. CDR1 is MNHNS, CDR2 SASEGT, per germline. Here the CDR3 DNA reads TGTGCCAGCAGAAGACAGGGGAGTGGGGCCAACGTCCTGACTTTC. This sequence encodes CASRRQGSGANVLTF.

The table lists this clonotype with a few counts. V usage is TRBV18 and J usage is TRBJ2-7, with 8 bases fitting TRBD1. This CDR3 has 14 residues. Unmatched junction bases numbered 8, after V lost 3 bases and J lost 7 bases. CDR1 and CDR2 from the germline V gene are KGHSH and LQKENI. Here the CDR3 DNA reads TGTGCCAGCTCACCTACAGGGACAGGTTTGGAGCAGTACGTC. Translating gives CASSPTGTGLEQYV.

The gene calls are TRBV3-1 and TRBJ2-3; maybe TRBD2 (5 bases). V was pared by 7 bases and J by 4 bases, with 15 bases between. CDR1 and CDR2 (germline): LGHDT, YNNKEL (reference sequence). The CDR3 consists of 14 residues. The CDR3 region has the DNA TGTGCCAGCATGCTAGCTAGCAGTTCAGATACGCAGTATTTT. This gives the protein CASMLASSSDTQYF.

This clonotype was recorded many times. The genes are TRBV12-3 or TRBV12-4 and TRBJ1-1, with no clear D. Deletions cut 3 bases from V and 0 bases from J, with 11 bases between. The CDR3 consists of 15 residues. CDR3 amino acids: CASSFSPGLNTEAFF. DNA of the CDR3: TGTGCCAGCAGTTTTAGCCCGGGATTGAACACTGAAGCTTTCTTT.

This clonotype was detected ten times or more. This chain joins TRBV20-1 and TRBJ2-1, with D maybe TRBD2 (5 bases). V was clipped by 8 bases and J by 3 bases, with 17 bases between them. Germline lookup yields CDR1 DFQATT and CDR2 SNEGSKA (reference sequence). This CDR3 contains 14 residues. For the CDR3, the DNA is TGCAGTACCATATCGGCCGGGAACTACAATGAGCAGTTCTTC. It codes for CSTISAGNYNEQFF.

J is TRBJ1-5 and V is TRBV6-1; D gene unclear. This CDR3 region has 14 residues. V lost 6 bases and J 2 bases, leaving 11 bases between the germline ends. Germline V gives CDR1 MNHNS, CDR2 SASEGT. This CDR3 reads CASRPSKGNQPQHF. CDR3 coding DNA: TGTGCCAGCAGGCCGTCGAAGGGCAATCAGCCCCAGCATTTT.

V and J are TRBV10-3 and TRBJ2-7; possible D gene TRBD1, 6 bases. The CDR3 length is 13 residues. Trimming removed 2 bases at V and 4 bases at J, with 9 bases between. Germline-derived CDR1 and CDR2 are ENHRY and SYGVKD. The CDR3 DNA sequence: TGTGCCATCAGTGAGCGGACAGCGTACGAGCAGTACGTC. It yields the protein CAISERTAYEQYV.

This clonotype was observed a few times. The genes are TRBV12-3 or TRBV12-4 and TRBJ2-1, with D uncertain. Trimming took off 6 bases at V and 7 bases at J, with 10 bases between the two ends. CDR3 length: 12 residues. Written as DNA, the CDR3 is TGTGCCAGCAGCCACACCTTGAATGAGCAGTTCTTC. This translates into CASSHTLNEQFF.

The gene calls are TRBV11-2 and TRBJ1-1; D is ambiguous. This CDR3 is built from 14 residues. The V and J ends lost 3 bases and 7 bases respectively, with 15 bases between them. Germline lookup yields CDR1 SGHAT and CDR2 FQNNGV. The CDR3 here is CASSFIFVSREAFF. In DNA, the CDR3 is TGTGCCAGCAGCTTTATTTTCGTATCTCGTGAAGCTTTCTTT.

The rearrangement joins TRBV5-5 to TRBJ2-1; 8 nucleotides agree with TRBD1. This CDR3 spans 17 amino acids. The V segment lost 0 bases and the J segment 9 bases; nucleotides outside the gene matches: 14. Per the germline V gene, CDR1 is SGHKS and CDR2 is YYEKEE (reference sequence). Here the CDR3 reads CASSLADRTGWATEQFF. CDR3 DNA: TGTGCCAGCAGCTTGGCGGACAGGACAGGGTGGGCCACTGAGCAGTTCTTC.

This clonotype was seen a handful of times. The chain recombines TRBV10-2 with TRBJ2-3; D unclear. This CDR3 region has 14 residues. The germline gives CDR1 WSHSY, CDR2 SAAADI. V was cut by 5 bases and J by 2 bases, with 11 bases left in between. CDR3 in amino acids: CASSRSGFTDTQYF. The CDR3 nucleotides read TGCGCCAGCAGTCGAAGTGGTTTCACAGATACGCAGTATTTT.

This clonotype was picked up many times. The gene calls are TRBV4-1 and TRBJ1-2, with a weak D call TRBD1 (5 bases). Trimming pared 0 bases from V and 2 bases from J, leaving 13 bases between. CDR1 and CDR2 (germline): MGHRA, YSYEKL. The CDR3 is 16 residues long. The CDR3 here is CASSQDSGRLNYGYTF. CDR3 DNA sequence: TGCGCCAGCAGCCAAGATTCGGGACGGCTAAACTATGGCTACACCTTC.

This clonotype was found a few times. The rearrangement uses TRBV4-1 and TRBJ2-3; D may be TRBD1 or TRBD2 (6 bases each). This CDR3 contains 18 residues. V was shortened by 4 bases and J by 0 bases, with 20 bases between the two germline ends. Germline V lookup: CDR1 MGHRA, CDR2 YSYEKL. CDR3 sequence (DNA): TGCGCCAGCAGCCGGAAGCCCCAAGGGGGGTCTAGCACAGATACGCAGTATTTT. Encoded protein: CASSRKPQGGSSTDTQYF.

The chain links TRBV27 to TRBJ2-2, with no clear D. The germline V and J ends were trimmed by 5 bases and 1 base, with 11 bases remaining between them. Germline V CDR1 and CDR2: MNHEY, SMNVEV (reference sequence). The CDR3 consists of 15 residues. The DNA for the CDR3 is TGTGCCAGCAGTCACCTTAGTGGGAACACCGGGGAGCTGTTTTTT. This gives the protein CASSHLSGNTGELFF.

This clonotype was seen only a few times. No DNA is shown, since the ends of the CDR3 on it are uncertain; the CDR3 is the one TCRdb lists. The V and J genes are TRBV5-1 and TRBJ2-1. Germline V lookup: CDR1 SGHRS, CDR2 YFSETQ. The CDR3 adds up to 12 amino acids, both ends counted. CDR3: CASSTSTEEQFF.

This clonotype was seen a few times. The rearrangement links TRBV5-1 to TRBJ2-3; 9 nucleotides agree with TRBD2. There are 17 residues in the CDR3. Germline assignment: CDR1 SGHRS and CDR2 YFSETQ. V trimming: 0 bases; J trimming: 0 bases; junction bases outside the gene matches: 5. In DNA form, the CDR3 reads TGCGCCAGCAGCTTGGTTCTAGCGGGGACTAGCACAGATACGCAGTATTTT. Protein: CASSLVLAGTSTDTQYF.

The sample holds a few counts of this clonotype. The rearrangement links TRBV11-1 to TRBJ2-1; 11 positions match TRBD2. Germline V lookup: CDR1 SGHAT, CDR2 FQDESV (reference sequence). After removal of 3 bases from V and 0 bases from J, the junction contained 13 bases not matched to a gene. CDR3 size: 20 residues. In nucleotides, the CDR3 is TGTGCCAGCAGCTTGGAGGGCGGGACTAGCGGAAAGAGCTCCTACAATGAGCAGTTCTTC. Translating it yields CASSLEGGTSGKSSYNEQFF.

This rearrangement joins TRBV5-1 to TRBJ2-3, with 9 nucleotides matching TRBD1. J lost 2 bases, V lost 0 bases, and 10 bases had no gene match. Germline lookup yields CDR1 SGHRS and CDR2 YFSETQ. CDR3 size: 18 residues. CDR3 protein: CASSLAVRDRVFTDTQYF. In nucleotides, the CDR3 is TGCGCCAGCAGCTTGGCCGTCCGGGACAGGGTTTTCACAGATACGCAGTATTTT.

This clonotype was detected ten times or more. The CDR3 nucleotides are TGCGCCAGCAGCCCGGAGGGTCGGGATCAGCCCCAGCATTTT. This codes for CASSPEGRDQPQHF. The chain combines TRBV5-1 with TRBJ1-5; D remains ambiguous. CDR3 length equals 14 residues. V lost 4 bases to trimming and J lost 5 bases, with 13 bases between them. Germline V gene lookup returns CDR1 SGHRS and CDR2 YFSETQ.

The chain has TRBV28 and TRBJ1-5, with D hard to call. CDR3 length: 14 amino acids. Germline values: CDR1 MDHEN, CDR2 SYDVKM. The V and J ends lost 10 bases and 6 bases respectively, with 19 bases between them. The CDR3 coding sequence is TGTGCCACCATACACCACCACGGTCTTCAGCCCCAGCATTTT. This translates into CATIHHHGLQPQHF.

This clonotype was found many times. The CDR3 nucleotides read TGCAGTGCTAGGGCAGAGAGCTCCTACGAGCAGTACTTC. Translation: CSARAESSYEQYF. The V gene is TRBV20-1, the J gene TRBJ2-7, with D unresolved. The V end lost 3 bases, the J end lost 0 bases, and 9 bases lay between the germline ends. This CDR3 is 13 amino acids long. Germline V gene sequence: CDR1 DFQATT, CDR2 SNEGSKA (reference sequence).

A word on this clonotype: Germline is not matched at one junction end, which may reflect a read error. The DNA of the CDR3 is TGCGCCACCAGCCCTGGCGGGGATAATGAGCAGTTCTTC. This sequence encodes CATSPGGDNEQFF. The V gene is TRBV5-1, the J gene TRBJ2-1; D is possibly TRBD2 (6 bases). Germline V CDR1 and CDR2: SGHRS, YFSETQ. This CDR3 has 13 amino acids.

In this sample, this clonotype turned up many times. The chain links TRBV20-1 to TRBJ2-5, with 8 bases matching TRBD2. CDR3 length equals 13 residues. Germline V gene data show CDR1 as DFQATT and CDR2 as SNEGSKA (reference sequence). V shed 2 bases, J shed 5 bases, and the junction held 4 bases outside the gene matches. The CDR3, as DNA: TGCAGTGCTAGAAGAGCGGGGGAGGAGACCCAGTACTTC. Translating gives CSARRAGEETQYF.

This clonotype was picked up a small number of times. The chain links TRBV14 to TRBJ2-2; D is unresolved. Germline CDR1 SGHDN, CDR2 FVKESK. Deletions cut 1 base from V and 7 bases from J, with 13 bases between. The length of the CDR3 is 15 residues. DNA of the CDR3: TGTGCCAGCAGCCAAGTTGGCCCGGGCGACGGGGAGCTGTTTTTT. Amino acid sequence: CASSQVGPGDGELFF.